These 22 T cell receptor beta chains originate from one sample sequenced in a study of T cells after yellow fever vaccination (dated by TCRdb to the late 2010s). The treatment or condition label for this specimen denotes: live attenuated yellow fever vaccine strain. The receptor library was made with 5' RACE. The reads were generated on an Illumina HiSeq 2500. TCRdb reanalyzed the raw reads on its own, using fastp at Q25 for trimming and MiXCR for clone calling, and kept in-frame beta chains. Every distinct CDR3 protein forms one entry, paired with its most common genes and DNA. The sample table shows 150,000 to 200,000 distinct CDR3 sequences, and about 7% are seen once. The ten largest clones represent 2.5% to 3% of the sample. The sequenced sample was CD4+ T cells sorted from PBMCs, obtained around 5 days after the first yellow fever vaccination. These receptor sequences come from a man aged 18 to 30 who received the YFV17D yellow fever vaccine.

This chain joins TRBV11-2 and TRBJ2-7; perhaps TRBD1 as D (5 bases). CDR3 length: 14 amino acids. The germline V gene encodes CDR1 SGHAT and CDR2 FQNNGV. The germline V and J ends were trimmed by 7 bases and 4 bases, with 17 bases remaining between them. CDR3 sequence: CASIIIVGHYEQYF. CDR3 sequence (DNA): TGTGCCAGCATTATTATCGTGGGGCATTACGAGCAGTACTTC.

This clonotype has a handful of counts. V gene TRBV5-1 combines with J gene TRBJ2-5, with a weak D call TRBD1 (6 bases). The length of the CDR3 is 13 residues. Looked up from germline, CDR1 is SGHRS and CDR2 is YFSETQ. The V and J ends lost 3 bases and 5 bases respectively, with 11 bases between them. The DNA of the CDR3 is TGCGCCAGCAGCTCCCGAGGGGGTGAGACCCAGTACTTC. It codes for CASSSRGGETQYF.

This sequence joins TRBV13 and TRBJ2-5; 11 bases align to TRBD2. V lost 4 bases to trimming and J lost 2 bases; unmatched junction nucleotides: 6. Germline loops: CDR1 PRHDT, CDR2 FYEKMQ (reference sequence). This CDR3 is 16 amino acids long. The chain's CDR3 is CASSSKLAGAQETQYF. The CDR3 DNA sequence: TGTGCCAGCAGCTCTAAACTAGCGGGGGCACAAGAGACCCAGTACTTC.

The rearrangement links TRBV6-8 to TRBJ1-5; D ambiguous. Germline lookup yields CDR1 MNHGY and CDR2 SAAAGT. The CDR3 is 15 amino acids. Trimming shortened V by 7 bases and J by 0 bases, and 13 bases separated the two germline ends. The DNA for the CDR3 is TGTGCCAGCACCCCTCCCGTGTATAGCAATCAGCCCCAGCATTTT. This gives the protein CASTPPVYSNQPQHF.

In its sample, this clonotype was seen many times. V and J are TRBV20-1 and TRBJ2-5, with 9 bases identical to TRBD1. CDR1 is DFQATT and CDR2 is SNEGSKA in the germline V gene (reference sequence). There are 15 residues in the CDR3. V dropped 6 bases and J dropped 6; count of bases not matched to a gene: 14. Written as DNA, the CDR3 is TGCAGTGCCCCTGCCCTCACGGGACAGGGCCAGACCCAGTACTTC. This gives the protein CSAPALTGQGQTQYF.

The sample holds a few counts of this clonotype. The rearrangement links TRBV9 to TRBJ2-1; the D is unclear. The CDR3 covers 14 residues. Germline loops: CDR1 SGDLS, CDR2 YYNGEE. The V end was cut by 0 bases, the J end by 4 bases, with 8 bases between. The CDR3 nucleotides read TGTGCCAGCAGCGTAGCGTCTGGGTACAATGAGCAGTTCTTC. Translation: CASSVASGYNEQFF.

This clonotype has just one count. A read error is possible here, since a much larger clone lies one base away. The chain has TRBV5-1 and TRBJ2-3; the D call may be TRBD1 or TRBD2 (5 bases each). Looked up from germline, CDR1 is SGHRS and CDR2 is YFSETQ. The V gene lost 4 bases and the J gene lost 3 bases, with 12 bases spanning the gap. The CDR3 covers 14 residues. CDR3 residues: CASSPGAETDTQYF. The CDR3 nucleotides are TGCGCCAGCAGCCCCGGGGCGGAAACAGATACGCAGTATTTT.

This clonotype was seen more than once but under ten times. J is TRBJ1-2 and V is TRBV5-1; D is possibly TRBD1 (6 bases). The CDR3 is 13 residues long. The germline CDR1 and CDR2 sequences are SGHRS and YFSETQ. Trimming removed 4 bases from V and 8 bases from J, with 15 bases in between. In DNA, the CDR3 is TGCGCCAGCAGCATAACAGGGTCCCTGGGCTACACCTTC. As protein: CASSITGSLGYTF.

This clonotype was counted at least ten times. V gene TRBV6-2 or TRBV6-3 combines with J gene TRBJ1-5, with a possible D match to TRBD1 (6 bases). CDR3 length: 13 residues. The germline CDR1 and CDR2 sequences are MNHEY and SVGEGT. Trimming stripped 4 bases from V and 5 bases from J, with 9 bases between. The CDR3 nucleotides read TGTGCCAGCAGTTGGACAGACCATCAGCCCCAGCATTTT. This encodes CASSWTDHQPQHF.

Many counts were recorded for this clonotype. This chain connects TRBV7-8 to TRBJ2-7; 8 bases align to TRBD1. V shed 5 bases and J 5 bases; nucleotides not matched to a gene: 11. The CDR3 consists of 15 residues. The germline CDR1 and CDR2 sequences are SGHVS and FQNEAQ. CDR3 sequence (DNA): TGTGCCAGCAGCGTTACCAGGGGGCGCAAGAACGAGCAGTACGTC. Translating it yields CASSVTRGRKNEQYV.

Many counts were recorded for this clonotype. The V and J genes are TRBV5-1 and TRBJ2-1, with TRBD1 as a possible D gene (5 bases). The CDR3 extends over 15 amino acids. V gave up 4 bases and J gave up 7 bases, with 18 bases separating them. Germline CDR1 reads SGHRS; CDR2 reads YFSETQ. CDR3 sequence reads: CASSPQPGLGNEQFF. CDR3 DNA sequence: TGCGCCAGCAGCCCCCAGCCAGGGCTGGGAAATGAGCAGTTCTTC.

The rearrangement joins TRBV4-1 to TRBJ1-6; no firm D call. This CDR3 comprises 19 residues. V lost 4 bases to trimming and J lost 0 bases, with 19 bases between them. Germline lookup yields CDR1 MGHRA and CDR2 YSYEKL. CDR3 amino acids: CASSRGAGDLNSYNSPLHF. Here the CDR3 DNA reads TGCGCCAGCAGCCGCGGAGCAGGTGATCTAAACTCCTATAATTCACCCCTCCACTTT.

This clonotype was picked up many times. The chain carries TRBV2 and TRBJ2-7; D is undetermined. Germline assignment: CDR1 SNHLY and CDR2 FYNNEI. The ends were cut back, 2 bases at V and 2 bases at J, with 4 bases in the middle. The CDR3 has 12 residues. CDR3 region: CASSERTYEQYV. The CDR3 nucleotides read TGTGCCAGCAGTGAACGAACCTACGAGCAGTACGTC.

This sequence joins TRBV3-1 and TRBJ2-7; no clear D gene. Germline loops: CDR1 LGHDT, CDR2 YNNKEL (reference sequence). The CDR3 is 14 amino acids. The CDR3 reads CASTPLRRSYEQYV. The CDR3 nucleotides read TGTGCCAGCACCCCCTTGCGCAGGAGCTACGAACAGTACGTC.

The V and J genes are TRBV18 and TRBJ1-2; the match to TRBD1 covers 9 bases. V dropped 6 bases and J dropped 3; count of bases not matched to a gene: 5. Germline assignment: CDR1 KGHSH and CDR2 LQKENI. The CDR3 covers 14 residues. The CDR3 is CASSGTGRDYGYTF. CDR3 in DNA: TGTGCCAGCTCTGGGACAGGGCGTGACTATGGCTACACCTTC.

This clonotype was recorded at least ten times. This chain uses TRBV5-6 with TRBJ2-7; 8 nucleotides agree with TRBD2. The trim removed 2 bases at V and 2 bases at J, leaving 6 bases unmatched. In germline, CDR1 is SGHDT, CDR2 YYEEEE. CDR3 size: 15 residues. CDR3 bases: TGTGCCAGCAGCTTATTAGCGGGGCTGCCCTACGAGCAGTACGTC. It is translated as CASSLLAGLPYEQYV.

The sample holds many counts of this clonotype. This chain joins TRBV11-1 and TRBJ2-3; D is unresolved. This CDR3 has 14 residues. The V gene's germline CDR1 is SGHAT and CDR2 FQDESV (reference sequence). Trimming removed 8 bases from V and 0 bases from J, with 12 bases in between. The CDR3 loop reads CASCHAESTDTQYF. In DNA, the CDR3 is TGTGCCAGCTGCCATGCGGAGAGCACAGATACGCAGTATTTT.

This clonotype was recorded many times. The CDR3 spells CASSLGQGGGYTF. Written as DNA, the CDR3 is TGTGCCAGCAGCTTAGGACAGGGTGGCGGCTACACCTTC. The V and J genes are TRBV7-6 and TRBJ1-2, with 7 bases identical to TRBD1. The germline V gene has CDR1 SGHVS and CDR2 FNYEAQ. Trimming cost V 1 base and J 8 bases; bases outside gene matches: 4. The CDR3 is 13 residues long.

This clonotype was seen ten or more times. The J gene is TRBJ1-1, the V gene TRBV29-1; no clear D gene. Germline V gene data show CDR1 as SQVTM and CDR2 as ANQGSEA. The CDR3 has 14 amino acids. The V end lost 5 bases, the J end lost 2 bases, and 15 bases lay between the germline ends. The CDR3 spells CSVTLDLSNTEAFF. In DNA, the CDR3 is TGCAGCGTTACCCTGGACCTATCTAACACTGAAGCTTTCTTT. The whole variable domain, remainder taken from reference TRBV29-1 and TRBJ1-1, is SAVISQKPSRDICQRGTSLTIQCQVDSQVTMMFWYRQQPGQSLTLIATANQGSEATYESGFVIDKFPISRPNLTFSTLTVSNMSPEDSSIYLCSVTLDLSNTEAFFGQGTRLTVV.

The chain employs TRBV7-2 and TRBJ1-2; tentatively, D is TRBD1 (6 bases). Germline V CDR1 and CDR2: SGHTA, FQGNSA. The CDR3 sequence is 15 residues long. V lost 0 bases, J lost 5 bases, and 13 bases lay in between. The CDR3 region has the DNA TGTGCCAGCAGCTTAGCGGCTCTACAGGGTTATGGCTACACCTTC. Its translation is CASSLAALQGYGYTF.

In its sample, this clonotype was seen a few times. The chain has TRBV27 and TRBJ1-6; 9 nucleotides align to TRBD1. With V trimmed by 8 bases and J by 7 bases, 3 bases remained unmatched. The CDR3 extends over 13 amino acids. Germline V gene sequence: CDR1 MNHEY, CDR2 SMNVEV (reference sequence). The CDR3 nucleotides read TGTGCCAGCGGGGACAGGGAAAATTCACCCCTCCACTTT. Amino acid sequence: CASGDRENSPLHF.

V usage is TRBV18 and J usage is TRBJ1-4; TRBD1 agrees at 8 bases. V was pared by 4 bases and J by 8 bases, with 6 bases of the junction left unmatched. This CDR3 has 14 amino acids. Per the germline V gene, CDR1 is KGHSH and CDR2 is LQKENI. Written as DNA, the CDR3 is TGTGCCAGCTCACTGGACAGGGATGGAGAAAAACTGTTTTTT. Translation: CASSLDRDGEKLFF.